These T cell receptor beta chains were read from a single sample in a study of blood T cell repertoires in COVID-19. Data came from immunoSEQ multiplex PCR; TCRdb stores just in-frame clones and leaves some out. The repertoire holds about 50,000 clones, with more than 80% as singletons. The sequenced material came from peripheral blood. These receptors came from a man aged 40-55 years with acute or convalescent COVID-19. Both conserved end residues are part of each CDR3. D genes are given only for firm matches. Rows may omit the clone size; those that give it use once, few, many or a size class.

DNA: TGTGCCAGCAGCCAAGAATTGGGACAGGGTTCTACGCCTGGAAACACCATATATTTT; CDR3: CASSQELGQGSTPGNTIYF; J: TRBJ1-3; V: TRBV4-2; size: NA; D: TRBD1
DNA: TGCGCCAGCAGCCCCCTGGACAGGGTCGACACCGGGGAGCTGTTTTTT; CDR3: CASSPLDRVDTGELFF; J: TRBJ2-2; V: TRBV5-1; size: NA; D: TRBD1
DNA: TGTGCCAGCAGCGTACAGGGAAATGCTAATGAAAAACTGTTTTTT; CDR3: CASSVQGNANEKLFF; J: TRBJ1-4; V: TRBV9; size: once; D: NA
DNA: TGTGCCTGGAGTGATCCAGGGGGCCAGGAGACCCAGTACTTC; CDR3: CAWSDPGGQETQYF; J: TRBJ2-5; V: TRBV30; size: NA; D: TRBD1
DNA: TGCGCCAGCAGCCAGGAGGCCGGGACAGGGGCCCAGACCCAGTACTTC; CDR3: CASSQEAGTGAQTQYF; J: TRBJ2-5; V: TRBV5-1; size: NA; D: TRBD1
DNA: TGTGCCAGCAGTTTGGGCGGGAGATATGAGCAGTTCTTC; CDR3: CASSLGGRYEQFF; J: TRBJ2-1; V: TRBV12-3/TRBV12-4; size: NA; D: TRBD2
DNA: TGTGCCAGTCGACAGACCCATCAGCCCCAGCATTTT; CDR3: CASRQTHQPQHF; J: TRBJ1-5; V: TRBV19; size: NA; D: NA
DNA: TGTGCCAGCAGTGTTACTATACAGGCCAGGAGCACAGATACGCAGTATTTT; CDR3: CASSVTIQARSTDTQYF; J: TRBJ2-3; V: TRBV6-1; size: few; D: NA
DNA: TGCAGTGCGAGTAGCGCAACAGGGTACTACGAGCAGTACTTC; CDR3: CSASSATGYYEQYF; J: TRBJ2-7; V: TRBV20-1; size: NA; D: NA
DNA: TGTGCCAGCAGCCGCGGACAGGGGAAGCCCCAGTACTTC; CDR3: CASSRGQGKPQYF; J: TRBJ2-5; V: TRBV6-5; size: NA; D: TRBD1
DNA: TGTGCCAGCTCCGGGACTCCCTACAATGAGCAGTTCTTC; CDR3: CASSGTPYNEQFF; J: TRBJ2-1; V: TRBV6-4; size: NA; D: NA
DNA: TGTGCCAGCCGCTGGACAGGGGACACCGGGGAGCTGTTTTTT; CDR3: CASRWTGDTGELFF; J: TRBJ2-2; V: TRBV5-4; size: NA; D: TRBD1
DNA: TGTGCCAGCTTATCAGCGGGACGGGAGACCCAGTACTTC; CDR3: CASLSAGRETQYF; J: TRBJ2-5; V: TRBV3-1/TRBV3-2; size: NA; D: TRBD2
DNA: TGTGCCAGCAGACCGAACAGGGTTAGAAATTCACCCCTCCACTTT; CDR3: CASRPNRVRNSPLHF; J: TRBJ1-6; V: TRBV27; size: NA; D: NA
DNA: TGTGCCAGTAGTATGCCGGGACAGGGGGCGTCTGGGGCCAACGTCCTGACTTTC; CDR3: CASSMPGQGASGANVLTF; J: TRBJ2-6; V: TRBV19; size: NA; D: TRBD1
DNA: TGTGCCAGCAGCAACCCCCCGGATGACAGTCCTCTCAGCACAGATACGCAGTATTTT; CDR3: CASSNPPDDSPLSTDTQYF; J: TRBJ2-3; V: TRBV5-4; size: NA; D: NA